This TCR beta chain was recorded in a study of vaccination effects on CD4 cells after COVID-19. Researchers isolated CD4+ T cells once about 11 days of culture had elapsed. Everyone in the study got two shots of either the BNT162b2 or mRNA-1273 vaccine. Cultures got half-medium changes with IL-2 on days 3 and 7. TCRdb's copy holds only in-frame clones and misses some; the assay was immunoSEQ multiplex PCR. Here the sample spans tens of thousands of clones, around two thirds being singletons. Trimming stripped 5 bases from V and 7 bases from J, with 17 bases between. Germline CDR1 SEHNR, CDR2 FQNEAQ (reference sequence). CDR3 length: 14 residues. With regard to this clone: What it binds is not known.

The receptor comes from a human donor who received a COVID-19 vaccine. The rearrangement joins TRBV7-9 to TRBJ1-2, with D maybe TRBD1 (6 bases). The sequencing here drew on CD4+ T cells from PBMCs cultured without peptide, taken after COVID-19 vaccination. This CDR3 is CASSEGMGAGGYTF. CDR3 sequence (DNA): TGTGCCAGCAGCGAGGGAATGGGGGCTGGTGGCTACACCTTC.